The rows below give T cell receptor beta chains drawn from one sample of a study of tumor-infiltrating lymphocytes in primary liver carcinoma. TCRdb redid the calling of the multiplex PCR reads with MiXCR, one entry per CDR3 protein. Here the sample spans under 200,000 distinct CDR3 sequences, roughly 61% being singletons. The specimen was peripheral blood. These receptors came from a woman in her sixties or seventies with primary liver carcinoma and hepatitis B virus infection. Each CDR3 is given with its conserved first and last residue.

TRBJ2-1 | TRBV11-3 | CASEGQGVNEQFF
TRBJ1-5 | TRBV30 | CAWSQQGVSQPQHF
TRBJ2-4 | TRBV11-2 | CASSLGTRIAKNIQYF
TRBJ2-5 | TRBV29-1 | CSVGSMWETQYF
TRBJ1-2 | TRBV7-9 | CASSRRGLQSYTF
TRBJ1-4 | TRBV6-1 | CASSEIGTTGGFEKLFF
TRBJ2-3 | TRBV11-3 | CTSSLDRHTTDTRNF
TRBJ2-2 | TRBV19 | CASRRASGVNTGELFF
TRBJ2-7 | TRBV11-1 | CASSQDRFIEQYF
TRBJ2-3 | TRBV29-1 | CSATHGTGAADTQYF
TRBJ2-7 | TRBV11-2 | CASSSRQGAYEQYF
TRBJ1-2 | TRBV28 | CANSRRDRGYTF
TRBJ1-5 | TRBV5-1 | CASSLGGGNQPQHF
TRBJ1-5 | TRBV28 | CASSLRGFGNQPQHF
TRBJ1-1 | TRBV12-3/TRBV12-4 | CASSPRQGWNTEAFF
TRBJ2-1 | TRBV11-1 | CASSLPLFSGSANEQFF
TRBJ2-7 | TRBV6-6 | CATSWVRTHEQYF
TRBJ2-7 | TRBV4-2 | CASSLGSGLAGLYEQYF
TRBJ2-1 | TRBV29-1 | CSVVGGRGSYNELFF
TRBJ2-1 | TRBV7-8 | CASSQRSVPSYNEQFF
TRBJ2-1 | TRBV5-4 | CVSSPGLTGNNEQFF
TRBJ2-3 | TRBV28 | CASSSDAGLGTGAQYF
TRBJ2-1 | TRBV5-6 | CASSLRLAGYNGQFF
TRBJ2-3 | TRBV11-2 | CASGSTRLQGADTQYF
TRBJ2-1 | TRBV5-5 | CASSPAGNSYNEQFF
TRBJ2-2 | TRBV27 | CASSPQGVVNTGELFF
TRBJ1-5 | TRBV7-9 | CASSLVGQDRQPQHF
TRBJ2-2 | TRBV11-2 | CASIRQGSTGELFF
TRBJ2-1 | TRBV13 | CASSPRALSSYNEQFF
TRBJ2-4 | TRBV11-2 | CTSSLEWTGTKNIQYF
TRBJ1-1 | TRBV29-1 | CSGSQVNTEAFF
TRBJ1-1 | TRBV12-3/TRBV12-4 | CASSLLRGNTEAFF
TRBJ1-3 | TRBV10-3 | CAISARTDKPGNTIYF